This T cell receptor beta chain was observed in a study of blood T cell repertoires in COVID-19 (dated by TCRdb to 2019 to 2021). Regarding the research as a whole: Collaborator samples came from the United States, Italy and Spain and covered acute and convalescent phases of COVID-19. The material from the prospective study consisted of cDNA or gDNA derived from T cells, B-cell-depleted T cells, or PBMCs. The dataset comprised deeply sampled blood TCRbeta repertoires from subjects exposed to, actively infected with, or recovered from COVID-19. The repertoires were released in a freely available public database intended as a resource for research on the immune response to SARS-CoV-2. The samples were drawn from the first 160 participants of the ongoing ImmuneRACE study and from roughly 1,300 subjects provided by 6 global collaborators. Sample metadata almost always included a de-identified subject ID, COVID-19 status, age in years and sex. Where available, HLA class I and class II types were taken from metadata supplied by the sample provider and were not determined by assay-based typing.

Results the study describes overall, beyond this receptor: How much clinical and demographic metadata was included differed by source and by participant, and the metadata was provided uncurated.

In the prospective study, participants were roughly 18 to 100 years old, resided in fewer than 25 geographic areas of the United States, and were enrolled through a virtual design. In the prospective study, cohorts were assigned on the basis of participant-reported clinical history obtained from a screening survey and a study questionnaire. For ImmuneRACE Cohort 3, a participant was defined as recovered based on two consecutive negative NP/OP PCR tests, clearance by a healthcare professional, or resolution of symptoms. Mobile phlebotomists in the prospective study collected whole blood, serum and a nasopharyngeal or oropharyngeal swab from every participant. Participants in the prospective study had the option to provide additional blood draws and questionnaires over a roughly two-month period. Blood samples from the prospective study were shipped frozen or at room temperature prior to DNA extraction.

To note about this clone: Its antigen remains unidentified. No base qualities exist here, and no much larger clone lies one base off it.

TCRbeta CDR3 regions were amplified from genomic DNA using the immunoSEQ Assay, a bias-controlled multiplex PCR. The authors' pipeline ran thus. Nucleated cell counts per sample were estimated from amplification of reference gene primers within the assay. Sequence reads were collapsed and filtered to measure the absolute abundance of every unique TCRbeta CDR3 rearrangement. For each sample, productive Simpson clonality was calculated as the square root of Simpson's diversity index across productive rearrangements. TCRdb's version of the immuneACCESS table is confined to in-frame rearrangements and falls short of the full clone set. An unresolved V gene accounts for under half of the shortfall where checked; the remainder is of unknown origin. The V and J calls and the clone size are those of that table, but D and trimming were determined from the DNA. This sample has 260,000 or so clones in its table, and about nine tenths of those were observed once. The ten largest account for less than 20% of the sample.

The CDR3 contains 13 residues, cysteine and phenylalanine counted. Only CDR3 DNA remains: 39 bases, in frame from the first base. CDR1 and CDR2 are read off the germline V gene as MRHNA and SNTAGT. V sheds 2 bases and J sheds 7 bases, leaving 9 bases between their ends. The receptor was derived from a man younger than 35 who had recovered from COVID-19. The receptor chain draws on TRBV6-4 and TRBJ1-5; the D gene assignment is ambiguous. Input material: PBMCs or T cells enriched from blood (not recorded which). The bases are TGTGCCAGCAGTGACCAAGACGGGCAGCCCCAGCATTTT. Translated, this is CASSDQDGQPQHF.